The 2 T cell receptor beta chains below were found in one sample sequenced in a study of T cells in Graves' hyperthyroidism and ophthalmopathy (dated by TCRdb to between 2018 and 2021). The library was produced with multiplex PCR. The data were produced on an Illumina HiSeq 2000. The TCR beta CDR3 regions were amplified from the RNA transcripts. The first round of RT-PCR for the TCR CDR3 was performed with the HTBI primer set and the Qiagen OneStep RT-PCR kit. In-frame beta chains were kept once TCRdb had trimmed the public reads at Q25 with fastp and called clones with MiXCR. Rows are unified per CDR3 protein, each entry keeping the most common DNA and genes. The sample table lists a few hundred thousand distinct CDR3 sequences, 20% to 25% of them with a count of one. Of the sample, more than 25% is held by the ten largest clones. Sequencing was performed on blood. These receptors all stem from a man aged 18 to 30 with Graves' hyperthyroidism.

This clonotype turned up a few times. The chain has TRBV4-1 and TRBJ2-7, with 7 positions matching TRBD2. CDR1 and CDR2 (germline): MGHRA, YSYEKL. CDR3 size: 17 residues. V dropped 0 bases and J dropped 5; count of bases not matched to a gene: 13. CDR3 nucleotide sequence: TGCGCCAGCAGCCAAGATCTTTTTCGGACTAGAGCGGACGAGCAGTACTTC. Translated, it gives CASSQDLFRTRADEQYF.

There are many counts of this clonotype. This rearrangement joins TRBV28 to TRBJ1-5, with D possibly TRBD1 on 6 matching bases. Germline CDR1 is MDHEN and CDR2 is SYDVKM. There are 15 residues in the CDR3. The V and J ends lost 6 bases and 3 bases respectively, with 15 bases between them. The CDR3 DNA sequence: TGTGCCAGCAGCCCGAAAACAGGGATCAATCAGCCCCAGCATTTT. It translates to CASSPKTGINQPQHF.